This T cell receptor (beta chain) was observed in a study of blood T cell repertoires in COVID-19 (dated by TCRdb to 2020 to 2022). At the level of the whole study: Samples from collaborators originated in the United States, Italy and Spain and spanned both the acute and convalescent phases of COVID-19. The material from the prospective study consisted of cDNA or gDNA derived from T cells, B-cell-depleted T cells, or PBMCs. Deeply sampled blood TCRbeta repertoires from subjects exposed to, actively infected with, or recovered from COVID-19 were included in the dataset. A freely available public database, intended as a resource for researchers studying the immune response to SARS-CoV-2, is where the repertoires were released. Samples came from the ongoing ImmuneRACE study (first 160 participants) plus 1,254 subjects from 6 global collaborators. Sample metadata almost always included a de-identified subject ID, COVID-19 status, age in years and sex. Where HLA class I and class II types were available, the types were taken from metadata supplied by the sample provider, not from assay-based typing.

The full study reports these points: Clinical and demographic metadata were provided uncurated, with the amount varying by source and participant.

This clone was seen a few times. Its specific antigen is unknown. No base qualities exist here, and no much larger clone lies one base off it. TCRbeta CDR3 regions were amplified from genomic DNA by means of the immunoSEQ Assay, a bias-controlled multiplex PCR. The source study handled its data this way. Within the assay, amplification of reference gene primers was used to estimate how many nucleated cells each sample contained. To quantify the absolute abundance of each unique TCRbeta CDR3 rearrangement, sequence reads were collapsed and filtered. Productive Simpson clonality was computed per sample as the square root of Simpson's diversity index over productive rearrangements. Imported from immuneACCESS, the table was reduced by TCRdb to in-frame sequences with V and J called. These copies leave out some clones; in studies compared against another copy, an unresolved V gene accounts for under half, and the cause of the remainder is not known. Clone size and V and J calls were adopted from that table, with D and trimming inferred from the DNA. In this sample the table shows some 250,000 clones, around 90% of which occur a single time. Around 0.8% of the sample lies in the top ten.

Collaborating institutions collected whole blood in K2EDTA tubes following their own protocols. Collaborator samples were shipped for TCRbeta analysis as frozen whole blood, isolated PBMCs, or DNA extracted from either sample type. From its cysteine to its phenylalanine, the CDR3 spans 15 amino acids. Only the CDR3 region is kept as DNA, spanning 45 bases read in frame from base 1. Trimming removed 3 bases from V and 2 bases from J; the gene matches leave 5 bases unexplained. CDR1 SGDLS and CDR2 YYNGEE are derived from the germline V gene. The TCR was taken from a woman aged 30 to 39 with acute or convalescent COVID-19. Recombination connected TRBV9 to TRBJ2-7; the junction holds 10 bases that match TRBD2. The sample consisted of peripheral blood. The sequence in DNA is TGTGCCAGCAGCGGACAAGCGGGAGGGCCCTACGAGCAGTACTTC. This translates into CASSGQAGGPYEQYF. The CDR3 plus the reference TRBV9 and TRBJ2-7 genes for the other parts give the full variable domain: DSGVTQTPKHLITATGQRVTLRCSPRSGDLSVYWYQQSLDQGLQFLIQYYNGEERAKGNILERFSAQQFPDLHSELNLSSLELGDSALYFCASSGQAGGPYEQYFGPGTRLTVT.